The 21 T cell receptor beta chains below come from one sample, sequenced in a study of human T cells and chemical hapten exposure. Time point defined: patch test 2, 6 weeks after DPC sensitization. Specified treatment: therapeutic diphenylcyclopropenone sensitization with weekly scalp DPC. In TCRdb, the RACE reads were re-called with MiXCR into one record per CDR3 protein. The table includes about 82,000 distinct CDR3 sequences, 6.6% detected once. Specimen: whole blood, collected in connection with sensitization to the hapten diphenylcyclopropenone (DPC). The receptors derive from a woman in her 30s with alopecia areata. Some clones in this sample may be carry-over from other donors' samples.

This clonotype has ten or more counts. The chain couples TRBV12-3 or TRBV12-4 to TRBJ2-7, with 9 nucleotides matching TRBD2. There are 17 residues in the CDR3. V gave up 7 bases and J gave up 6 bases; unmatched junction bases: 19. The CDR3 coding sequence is TGTGCCAGCATTATTTCGGGATCGCGGGGGGGCCGATCCGAGCAGTACTTC. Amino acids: CASIISGSRGGRSEQYF.

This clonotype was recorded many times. CDR3 DNA: TGCGCCAGCAGCCAAGACCCGCTCAGGTCGAACACTGAAGCTTTCTTT. This gives the protein CASSQDPLRSNTEAFF. The gene calls are TRBV4-1 and TRBJ1-1; D uncertain. CDR3 length: 16 residues. Germline loops: CDR1 MGHRA, CDR2 YSYEKL. V lost 0 bases to trimming and J lost 1 base, with 12 bases between them.

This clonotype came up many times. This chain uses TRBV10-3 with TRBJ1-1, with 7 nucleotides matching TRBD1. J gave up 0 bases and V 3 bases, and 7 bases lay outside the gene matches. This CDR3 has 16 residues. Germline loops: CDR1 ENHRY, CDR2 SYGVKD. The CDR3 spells CAISEGTGVVNTEAFF. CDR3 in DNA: TGTGCCATCAGTGAAGGTACAGGGGTCGTGAACACTGAAGCTTTCTTT.

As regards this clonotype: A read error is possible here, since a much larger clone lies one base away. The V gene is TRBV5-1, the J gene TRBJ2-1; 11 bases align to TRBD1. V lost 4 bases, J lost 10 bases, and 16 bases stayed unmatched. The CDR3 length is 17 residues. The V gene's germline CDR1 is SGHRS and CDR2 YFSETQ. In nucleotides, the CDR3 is TGCGCCAGCAGCCTCGGGACAGGGGGTTTCCGAATCCGAGAGCAGTTCTTC. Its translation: CASSLGTGGFRIREQFF.

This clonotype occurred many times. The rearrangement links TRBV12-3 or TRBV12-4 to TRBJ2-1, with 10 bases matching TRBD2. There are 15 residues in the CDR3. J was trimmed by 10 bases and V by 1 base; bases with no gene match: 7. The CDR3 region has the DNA TGTGCCAGCAGTTTAGGATTAGCGGGGGGCGGCGAGCAGTTCTTC. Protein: CASSLGLAGGGEQFF.

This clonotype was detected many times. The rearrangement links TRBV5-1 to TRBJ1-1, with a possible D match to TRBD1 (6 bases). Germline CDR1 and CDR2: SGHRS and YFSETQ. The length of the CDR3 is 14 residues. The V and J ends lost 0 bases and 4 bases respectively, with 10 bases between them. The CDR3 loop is CASSLEQGFTEAFF. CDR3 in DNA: TGCGCCAGCAGCTTGGAACAGGGTTTCACTGAAGCTTTCTTT.

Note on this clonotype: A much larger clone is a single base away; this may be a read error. In DNA, the CDR3 is TGTGCCAGCAGGTTAGGGGATGCCACTGAAGCTTTCTTT. It specifies CASRLGDATEAFF. The chain combines TRBV7-9 with TRBJ1-1, with a weak D call TRBD1 (5 bases). The CDR3 covers 13 residues. The germline CDR1 and CDR2 sequences are SEHNR and FQNEAQ (reference sequence).

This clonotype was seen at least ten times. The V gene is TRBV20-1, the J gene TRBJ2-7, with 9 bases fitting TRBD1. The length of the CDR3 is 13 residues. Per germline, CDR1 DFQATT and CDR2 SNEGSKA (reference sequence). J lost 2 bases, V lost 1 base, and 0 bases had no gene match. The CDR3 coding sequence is TGCAGTGCTAGAGGGGACAGGGCCTACGAGCAGTACTTC. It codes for CSARGDRAYEQYF.

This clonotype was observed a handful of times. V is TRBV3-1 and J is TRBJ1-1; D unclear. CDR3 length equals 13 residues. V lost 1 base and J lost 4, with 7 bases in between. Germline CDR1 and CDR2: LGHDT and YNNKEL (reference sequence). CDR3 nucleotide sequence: TGTGCCAGCAGCCAAGCACGCGGCACTGAAGCTTTCTTT. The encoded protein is CASSQARGTEAFF.

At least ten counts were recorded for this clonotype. The CDR3 spells CASSLLLAGVEEQFF. Written as DNA, the CDR3 is TGTGCCAGCAGCCTTCTACTAGCGGGGGTGGAAGAGCAGTTCTTC. The V and J genes are TRBV25-1 and TRBJ2-1, with 11 bases fitting TRBD2. Per the germline V gene, CDR1 is MGHDK and CDR2 is SYGVNS. The CDR3 sequence is 15 residues long. V shed 6 bases, J shed 10 bases, and the junction held 11 bases outside the gene matches.

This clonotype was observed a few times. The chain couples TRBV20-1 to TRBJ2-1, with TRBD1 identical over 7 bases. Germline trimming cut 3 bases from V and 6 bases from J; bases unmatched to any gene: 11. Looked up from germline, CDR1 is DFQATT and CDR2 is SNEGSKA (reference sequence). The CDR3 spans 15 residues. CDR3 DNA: TGCAGTGCTAGTGGCTACAGGGGAACTGCCAATGAGCAGTTCTTC. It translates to CSASGYRGTANEQFF.

The CDR3 protein is CASSPPGTGTIEAFF. The DNA for the CDR3 is TGTGCCAGCTCACCCCCCGGGACAGGTACTATCGAAGCTTTCTTT. This chain uses TRBV18 with TRBJ1-1; 8 bases agree with TRBD1. The CDR3 spans 15 residues. V gave up 3 bases and J gave up 8 bases; unmatched junction bases: 11. Per the germline V gene, CDR1 is KGHSH and CDR2 is LQKENI. The whole variable domain, remainder taken from reference TRBV18 and TRBJ1-1, is NAGVMQNPRHLVRRRGQEARLRCSPMKGHSHVYWYRQLPEEGLKFMVYLQKENIIDESGMPKERFSAEFPKEGPSILRIQQVVRGDSAAYFCASSPPGTGTIEAFFGQGTRLTVV.

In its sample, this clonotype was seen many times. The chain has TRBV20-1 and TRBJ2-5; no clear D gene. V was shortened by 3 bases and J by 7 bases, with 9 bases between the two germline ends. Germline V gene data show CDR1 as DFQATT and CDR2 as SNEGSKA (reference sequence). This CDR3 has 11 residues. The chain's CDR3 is CSASHKTTQYF. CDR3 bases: TGCAGTGCTAGCCACAAGACGACCCAGTACTTC.

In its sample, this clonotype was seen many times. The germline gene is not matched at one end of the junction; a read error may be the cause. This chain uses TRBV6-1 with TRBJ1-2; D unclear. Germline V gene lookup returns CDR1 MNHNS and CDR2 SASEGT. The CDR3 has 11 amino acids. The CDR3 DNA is TGTGCCAGCAGGGAAGACTATGGCTACACCTTC. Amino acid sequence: CASREDYGYTF.

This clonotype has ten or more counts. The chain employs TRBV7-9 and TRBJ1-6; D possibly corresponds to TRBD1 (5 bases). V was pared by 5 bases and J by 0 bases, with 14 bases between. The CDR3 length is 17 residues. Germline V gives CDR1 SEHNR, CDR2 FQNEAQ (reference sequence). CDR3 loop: CASSLSPGPSYNSPLHF. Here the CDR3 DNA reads TGTGCCAGCAGCCTATCCCCGGGACCCTCCTATAATTCACCCCTCCACTTT.

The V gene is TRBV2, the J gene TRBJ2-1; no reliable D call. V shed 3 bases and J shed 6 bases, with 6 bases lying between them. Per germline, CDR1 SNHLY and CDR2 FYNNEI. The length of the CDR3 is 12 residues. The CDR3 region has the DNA TGTGCCAGCAGTGACCGCTTCAATGAGCAGTTCTTC. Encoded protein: CASSDRFNEQFF. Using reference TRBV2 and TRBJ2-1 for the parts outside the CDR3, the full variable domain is EPEVTQTPSHQVTQMGQEVILRCVPISNHLYFYWYRQILGQKVEFLVSFYNNEISEKSEIFDDQFSVERPDGSNFTLKIRSTKLEDSAMYFCASSDRFNEQFFGPGTRLTVL.

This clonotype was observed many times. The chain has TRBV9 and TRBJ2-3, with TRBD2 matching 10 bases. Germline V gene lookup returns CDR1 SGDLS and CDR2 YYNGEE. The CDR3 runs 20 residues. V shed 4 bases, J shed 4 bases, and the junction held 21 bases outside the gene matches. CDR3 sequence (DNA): TGTGCCAGCAGCTCTCGGGACGGACGGGGGGTAGCGGGGGGACCAGATACGCAGTATTTT. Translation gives CASSSRDGRGVAGGPDTQYF.

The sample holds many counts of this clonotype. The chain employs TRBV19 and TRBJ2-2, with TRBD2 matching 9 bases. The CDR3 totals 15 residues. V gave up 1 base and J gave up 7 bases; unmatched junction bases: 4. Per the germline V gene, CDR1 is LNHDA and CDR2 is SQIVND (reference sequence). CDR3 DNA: TGTGCCAGTAGTATAGGGGGACTAGCTGGCGGGGAGCTGTTTTTT. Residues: CASSIGGLAGGELFF.

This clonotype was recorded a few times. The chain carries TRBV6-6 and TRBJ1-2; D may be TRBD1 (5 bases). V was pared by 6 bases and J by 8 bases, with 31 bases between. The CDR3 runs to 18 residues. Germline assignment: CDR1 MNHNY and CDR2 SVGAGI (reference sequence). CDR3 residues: CASSPGLTHSLGGWGYTF. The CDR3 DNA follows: TGTGCCAGCAGCCCGGGACTGACCCACAGTCTAGGAGGCTGGGGCTACACCTTC.

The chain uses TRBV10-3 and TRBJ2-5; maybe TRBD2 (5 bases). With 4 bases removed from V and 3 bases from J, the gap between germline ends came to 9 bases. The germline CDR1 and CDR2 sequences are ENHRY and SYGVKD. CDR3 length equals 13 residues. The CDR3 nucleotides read TGTGCCATCAGTGTCCAAGCGGAAGAGACCCAGTACTTC. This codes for CAISVQAEETQYF.

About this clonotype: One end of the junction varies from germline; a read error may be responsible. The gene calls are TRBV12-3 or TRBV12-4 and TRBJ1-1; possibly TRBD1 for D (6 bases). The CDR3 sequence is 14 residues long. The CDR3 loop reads CASSPDRRLTETFF. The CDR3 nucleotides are TGTGCCAGCAGTCCAGACAGGAGGCTCACTGAAACTTTCTTT.